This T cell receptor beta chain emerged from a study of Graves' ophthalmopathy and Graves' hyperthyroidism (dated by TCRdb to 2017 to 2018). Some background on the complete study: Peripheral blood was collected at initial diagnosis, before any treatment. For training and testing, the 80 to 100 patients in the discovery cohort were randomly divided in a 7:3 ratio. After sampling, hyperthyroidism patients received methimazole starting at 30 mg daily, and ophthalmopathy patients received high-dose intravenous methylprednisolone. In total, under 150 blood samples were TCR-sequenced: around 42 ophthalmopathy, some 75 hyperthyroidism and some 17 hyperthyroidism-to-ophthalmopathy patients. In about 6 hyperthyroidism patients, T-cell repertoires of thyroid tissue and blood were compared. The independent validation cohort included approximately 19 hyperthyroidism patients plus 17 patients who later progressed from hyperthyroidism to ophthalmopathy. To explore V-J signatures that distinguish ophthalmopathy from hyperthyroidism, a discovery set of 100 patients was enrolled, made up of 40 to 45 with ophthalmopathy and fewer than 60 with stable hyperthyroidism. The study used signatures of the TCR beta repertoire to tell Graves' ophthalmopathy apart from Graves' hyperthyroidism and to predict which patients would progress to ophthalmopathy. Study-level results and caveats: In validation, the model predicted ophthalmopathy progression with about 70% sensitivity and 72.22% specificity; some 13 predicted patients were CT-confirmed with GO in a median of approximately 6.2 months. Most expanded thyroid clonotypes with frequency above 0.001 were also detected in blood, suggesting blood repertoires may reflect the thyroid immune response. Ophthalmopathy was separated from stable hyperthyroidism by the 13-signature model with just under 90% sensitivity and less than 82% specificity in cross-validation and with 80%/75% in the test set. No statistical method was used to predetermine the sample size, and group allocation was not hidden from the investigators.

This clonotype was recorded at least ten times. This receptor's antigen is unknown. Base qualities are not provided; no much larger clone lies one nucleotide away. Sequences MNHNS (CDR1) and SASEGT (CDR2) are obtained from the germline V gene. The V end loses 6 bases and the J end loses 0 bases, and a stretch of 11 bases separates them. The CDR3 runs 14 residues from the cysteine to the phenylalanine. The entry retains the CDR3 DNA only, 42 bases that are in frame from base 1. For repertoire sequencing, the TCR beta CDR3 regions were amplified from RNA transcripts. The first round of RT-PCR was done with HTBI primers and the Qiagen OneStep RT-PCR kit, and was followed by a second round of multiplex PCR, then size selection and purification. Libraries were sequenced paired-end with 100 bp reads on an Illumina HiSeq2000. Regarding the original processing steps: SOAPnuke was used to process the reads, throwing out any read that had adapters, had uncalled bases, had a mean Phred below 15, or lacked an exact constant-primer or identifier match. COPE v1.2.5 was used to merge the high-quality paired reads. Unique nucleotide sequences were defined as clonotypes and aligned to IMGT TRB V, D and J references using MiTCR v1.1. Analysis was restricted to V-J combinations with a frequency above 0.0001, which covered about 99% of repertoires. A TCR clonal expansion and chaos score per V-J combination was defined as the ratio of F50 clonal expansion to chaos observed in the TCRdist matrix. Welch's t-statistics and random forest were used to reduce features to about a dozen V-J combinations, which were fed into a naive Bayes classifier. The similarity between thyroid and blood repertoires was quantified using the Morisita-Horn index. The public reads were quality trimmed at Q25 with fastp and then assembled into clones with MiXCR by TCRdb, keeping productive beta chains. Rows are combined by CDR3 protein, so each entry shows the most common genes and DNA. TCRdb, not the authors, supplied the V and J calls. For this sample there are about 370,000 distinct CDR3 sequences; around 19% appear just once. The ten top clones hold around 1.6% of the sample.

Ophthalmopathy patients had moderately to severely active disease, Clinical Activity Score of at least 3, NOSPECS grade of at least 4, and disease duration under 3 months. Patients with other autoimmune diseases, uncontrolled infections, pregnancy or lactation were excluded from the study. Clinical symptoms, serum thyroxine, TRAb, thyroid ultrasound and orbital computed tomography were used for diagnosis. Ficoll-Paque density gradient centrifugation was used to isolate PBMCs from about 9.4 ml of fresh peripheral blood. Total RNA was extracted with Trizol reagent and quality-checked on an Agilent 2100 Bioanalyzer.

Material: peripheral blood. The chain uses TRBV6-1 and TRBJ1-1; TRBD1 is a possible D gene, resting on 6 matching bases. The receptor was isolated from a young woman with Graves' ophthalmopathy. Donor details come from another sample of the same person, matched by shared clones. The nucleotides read TGTGCCAGCAGGCGGGACACCGTGAACACTGAAGCTTTCTTT. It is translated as CASRRDTVNTEAFF.